This is a list of T cell receptor beta chains from one sample in a study of identical twins' blood T cells. TCRdb redid the calling of the 5' RACE reads with MiXCR, one entry per CDR3 protein. The sample holds roughly 340,000 distinct CDR3 sequences, approximately 30% seen once. Input material: PBMCs. The receptors shown here come from a woman aged 18 to 49 in good health. Each CDR3 is given with its conserved first and last residue. A D gene is named only where the DNA matches it firmly. Only some rows state a clone size, as once, few, many or a class for expanded clones.

size,V,J,D,CDR3,DNA
-,TRBV14,TRBJ2-1,TRBD2,CASSQEVRLAPHEQFF,TGTGCCAGCAGCCAAGAAGTCCGACTAGCTCCTCATGAGCAGTTCTTC
-,TRBV6-6,TRBJ1-5,-,CASSYDSWNQPQHF,TGTGCCAGCAGTTACGACAGTTGGAATCAGCCCCAGCATTTT
few,TRBV20-1,TRBJ2-2,-,CSAREQGGGELFF,TGCAGTGCTAGAGAGCAAGGGGGCGGGGAGCTGTTTTTT
-,TRBV5-1,TRBJ2-1,TRBD1,CASYTGTGKPNNEQFF,TGCGCCAGCTACACCGGGACAGGGAAACCAAACAATGAGCAGTTCTTC
-,TRBV20-1,TRBJ2-7,-,CSAYRGAEDEQYF,TGCAGTGCTTATAGGGGAGCGGAAGACGAGCAGTACTTC
many,TRBV28,TRBJ2-7,-,CASSQQGPGYEQYF,TGTGCCAGCAGTCAACAGGGACCCGGCTACGAGCAGTACTTC
once,TRBV7-2,TRBJ1-1,-,CASSYKGGGTEAFF,TGTGCCAGCAGCTACAAGGGGGGGGGGACTGAAGCTTTCTTT
-,TRBV7-7,TRBJ1-2,-,CASSPQEGAYGYTF,TGTGCTAGCAGCCCCCAGGAAGGGGCCTATGGCTACACCTTC
-,TRBV19,TRBJ2-1,TRBD1,CASSTPQGATGDEQFF,TGTGCCAGTAGTACCCCACAGGGGGCGACGGGAGATGAGCAGTTCTTC
-,TRBV6-2/TRBV6-3,TRBJ2-1,TRBD1,CASSPTGGRSSVEQFF,TGTGCCAGTAGTCCGACAGGGGGCCGAAGTTCAGTGGAGCAGTTCTTC
few,TRBV6-2/TRBV6-3,TRBJ1-1,-,CASRMYRHSMNTEAFF,TGTGCCAGCCGAATGTACAGGCATAGCATGAACACTGAAGCTTTCTTT
-,TRBV5-1,TRBJ1-1,-,CATRPGAMNTEAFF,TGCGCCACCAGGCCCGGGGCCATGAACACTGAAGCTTTCTTT
few,TRBV10-3,TRBJ1-1,-,CAISVTGTPNTEAFF,TGTGCCATCAGTGTAACGGGGACACCGAACACTGAAGCTTTCTTT
-,TRBV20-1,TRBJ2-3,-,CSARDPRGRSPDTQYF,TGCAGTGCTAGAGATCCTCGGGGAAGGAGTCCAGATACGCAGTATTTT
few,TRBV29-1,TRBJ1-2,-,CSVELGPLNYGYTF,TGCAGCGTTGAGCTGGGACCTCTTAACTATGGCTACACCTTC
few,TRBV5-1,TRBJ2-7,-,CASSFSKVSEQYF,TGCGCCAGCAGCTTCTCGAAGGTGAGCGAGCAGTACTTC
-,TRBV11-2,TRBJ2-1,TRBD2,CASSSLLAVDEQFF,TGTGCCAGCAGCTCTTTACTAGCGGTGGATGAGCAGTTCTTC
-,TRBV14,TRBJ2-5,-,CASSQVTGRLYQETQYF,TGTGCCAGCAGCCAAGTAACAGGGAGACTTTACCAAGAGACCCAGTACTTC
few,TRBV5-6,TRBJ2-1,TRBD1,CASSLGGTGVYEQFF,TGTGCCAGCAGCTTGGGAGGAACAGGGGTTTATGAGCAGTTCTTC
-,TRBV10-3,TRBJ1-1,TRBD1,CAISEGQGGTEAFF,TGTGCCATCAGTGAGGGACAGGGGGGAACTGAAGCTTTCTTT
few,TRBV7-9,TRBJ1-2,-,CASSLDGPHKVYGYTF,TGTGCCAGCAGCTTAGACGGGCCTCACAAGGTCTATGGCTACACCTTC
-,TRBV29-1,TRBJ1-1,-,CSVNRSSNTEAFF,TGCAGCGTAAACAGATCGTCGAACACTGAAGCTTTCTTT
many,TRBV27,TRBJ2-5,-,CASSFVGQETQYF,TGTGCCAGCAGTTTTGTTGGGCAAGAGACCCAGTACTTC
few,TRBV20-1,TRBJ1-5,-,CSASPPAGRSNQPQHF,TGCAGTGCTAGCCCCCCGGCAGGGAGGAGCAATCAGCCCCAGCATTTT
-,TRBV20-1,TRBJ1-5,-,CSAGRHTDQPQHF,TGCAGTGCTGGTAGACATACAGATCAGCCCCAGCATTTT
many,TRBV10-3,TRBJ1-3,-,CAISDTGIGNTIYF,TGTGCCATCAGTGATACAGGGATTGGAAACACCATATATTTT
-,TRBV28,TRBJ1-5,-,CASSQPQHF,TGTGCCAGCAGCCAGCCCCAGCATTTT
many,TRBV29-1,TRBJ1-1,-,CSVVRGNTEAFF,TGCAGCGTTGTGCGGGGGAACACTGAAGCTTTCTTT
-,TRBV7-9,TRBJ2-5,-,CASSFGIHPEETQYF,TGTGCCAGCAGCTTTGGCATCCACCCCGAAGAGACCCAGTACTTC
-,TRBV5-1,TRBJ2-1,-,CASSLGLENEQFF,TGCGCCAGCAGCTTGGGACTAGAAAACGAGCAGTTCTTC
few,TRBV5-1,TRBJ1-6,-,CASSPPPAETYNSPLHF,TGCGCCAGCAGCCCCCCCCCGGCAGAAACCTATAATTCACCCCTCCACTTT
few,TRBV6-1,TRBJ1-2,-,CASTVSTYGYTF,TGTGCCAGCACGGTCAGCACCTATGGCTACACCTTC
few,TRBV29-1,TRBJ2-3,TRBD1,CSVVGDRATDTQYF,TGCAGCGTTGTGGGAGACAGGGCGACAGATACGCAGTATTTT
-,TRBV6-5,TRBJ2-7,-,CASSFRWGVAYEQYF,TGTGCCAGCAGTTTCCGGTGGGGGGTCGCCTACGAGCAGTACTTC
-,TRBV29-1,TRBJ1-1,-,CSVKTQSTEAFF,TGCAGCGTAAAAACACAGAGCACTGAAGCTTTCTTT
-,TRBV20-1,TRBJ1-5,TRBD1,CSARDDRGYQPQHF,TGCAGTGCTAGAGACGACAGGGGGTATCAGCCCCAGCATTTT
-,TRBV6-6,TRBJ2-3,-,CASSPWDKTDTQYF,TGTGCCAGCAGTCCTTGGGACAAGACAGATACGCAGTATTTT
-,TRBV29-1,TRBJ1-2,-,CSVQGFGDYGYTF,TGCAGCGTTCAGGGGTTTGGGGACTATGGCTACACCTTC
few,TRBV5-1,TRBJ1-2,-,CASSFPGEGYTF,TGCGCCAGCAGCTTCCCCGGGGAGGGCTACACCTTC
few,TRBV6-2/TRBV6-3,TRBJ2-1,TRBD2,CASSRPLAGVTDNEQFF,TGTGCCAGCAGTCGTCCTTTAGCGGGAGTCACTGACAATGAGCAGTTCTTC
many,TRBV11-3,TRBJ1-1,-,CASSVQENTEAFF,TGTGCCAGCAGCGTACAGGAAAACACTGAAGCTTTCTTT
-,TRBV28,TRBJ1-1,-,CASGTGTENTEAFF,TGTGCCAGTGGGACCGGGACGGAGAACACTGAAGCTTTCTTT
few,TRBV10-3,TRBJ2-4,-,CAISGAAPGIQYF,TGTGCCATCAGTGGAGCAGCCCCAGGGATTCAGTACTTC
few,TRBV5-1,TRBJ1-2,-,CASSFVSGYGYTF,TGCGCCAGCAGCTTCGTGTCTGGCTATGGCTACACCTTC
few,TRBV14,TRBJ2-3,-,CASKRRRGTDTQYF,TGTGCCAGCAAAAGGCGGCGGGGCACAGATACGCAGTATTTT
-,TRBV20-1,TRBJ2-2,-,CSARRYTLGTGELFF,TGCAGTGCTAGACGCTATACGTTGGGTACCGGGGAGCTGTTTTTT
few,TRBV7-9,TRBJ2-6,-,CASSSVSGANVLTF,TGTGCCAGCAGCTCTGTCTCTGGGGCCAACGTCCTGACTTTC
many,TRBV12-3/TRBV12-4,TRBJ1-3,-,CASTPSSGNTIYF,TGTGCCAGCACCCCATCTTCCGGAAACACCATATATTTT
few,TRBV5-1,TRBJ2-1,TRBD1,CASRWTGVSYNEQFF,TGCGCCAGCAGGTGGACAGGGGTCTCCTACAATGAGCAGTTCTTC